This record looks at one TCR beta chain sequence and its context. Antigen unknown. The record originates from a study of STAT5B mutations in CD4+ large granular lymphocyte leukemia. V shed 2 bases and J 6 bases; nucleotides not matched to a gene: 5. This CDR3 is 15 amino acids long. Germline assignment: CDR1 WNHNN and CDR2 SYGVQD (reference sequence). Study observations and caveats: Without HLA matching, higher CD4+ than CD8+ T-LGLL clonality could reflect small sample size.

Here immunoSEQ multiplex PCR was the method, and the copy in TCRdb shows in-frame clones only, minus some. The sample consists of roughly 36,000 clones, about 87% of them appearing once. The TCR sequence derives from a human donor in good health. The source material was CD4+ T cells from blood buffy coats. The chain recombines TRBV10-1 with TRBJ2-1; 9 bases line up with TRBD1. The chain's CDR3 is CASSEGTGQGNEQFF. The CDR3 region has the DNA TGCGCCAGCAGTGAGGGGACAGGGCAGGGCAATGAGCAGTTCTTC.